These T cell receptor beta chains were read from a single sample in a study of cytomegalovirus exposure and HLA in healthy donors. The assay was immunoSEQ multiplex PCR, and TCRdb's table has in-frame clones only and misses some. The data show some 150,000 clones, roughly 80% seen once. Specimen: PBMCs. The receptors derive from a man aged 50-60 years in good health and CMV-seropositive. The CDR3 runs from the conserved cysteine through the conserved F or W. The D gene is left open where the match is weak. The listing skips clone size in some rows; elsewhere it reads once, few, many or a size class.

V gene	D gene	clone size	J gene	CDR3 protein	CDR3 DNA
TRBV5-1	TRBD1	-	TRBJ1-1	CASSGGTGTNTEAFF	TGCGCCAGCAGCGGGGGGACAGGGACGAACACTGAAGCTTTCTTT
TRBV7-9	TRBD1	-	TRBJ2-7	CASSPKGQAYEQYF	TGTGCCAGCAGCCCGAAAGGACAGGCATACGAGCAGTACTTC
TRBV19	-	-	TRBJ1-2	CASSLQPGANYGYTF	TGTGCCAGTAGTCTACAACCGGGGGCTAACTATGGCTACACCTTC
TRBV19	-	-	TRBJ2-7	CASSITEGADEQYF	TGTGCCAGTAGTATAACGGAGGGAGCGGACGAGCAGTACTTC
TRBV11-2	-	few	TRBJ1-1	CASSLDQAISRAFF	TGTGCCAGCAGCTTAGATCAGGCCATCTCGAGAGCTTTCTTT
TRBV11-3	TRBD2	-	TRBJ2-3	CASSPGRATDTQYF	TGTGCCAGCAGCCCCGGGAGGGCGACAGATACGCAGTATTTT
TRBV9	TRBD1	-	TRBJ1-5	CASSATGDYNQPQHF	TGTGCCAGCAGCGCAACAGGGGATTACAATCAGCCCCAGCATTTT
TRBV9	-	-	TRBJ2-2	CASSPTVAGELFF	TGTGCCAGCAGCCCCACGGTTGCCGGGGAGCTGTTTTTT
TRBV9	-	-	TRBJ2-1	CASSAQGGEQFF	TGTGCCAGCAGCGCCCAGGGGGGTGAGCAGTTCTTC
TRBV9	TRBD1	-	TRBJ2-1	CASSSATGTSYNEQFF	TGTGCCAGCAGCTCCGCGACAGGGACATCCTACAATGAGCAGTTCTTC
TRBV6-5	-	-	TRBJ2-7	CASSSDSLGEQYF	TGTGCCAGCAGCTCTGACAGCCTTGGGGAGCAGTACTTC
TRBV25-1	-	once	TRBJ2-7	CASSSHRESPYEQYF	TGTGCCAGCAGTTCACACAGGGAATCCCCCTACGAGCAGTACTTC
TRBV5-1	TRBD1	-	TRBJ2-7	CASSARDRGHEQYF	TGCGCCAGCAGCGCCCGGGACAGGGGCCACGAGCAGTACTTC
TRBV10-3	-	-	TRBJ1-2	CAISGVDYGYTF	TGTGCCATCTCGGGAGTAGACTATGGCTACACCTTC
TRBV5-6	TRBD2	-	TRBJ2-5	CASSSLAGGETQYF	TGTGCCAGCAGCAGTCTAGCGGGGGGCGAGACCCAGTACTTC
TRBV19	-	-	TRBJ2-3	CASSTRGLTDTQYF	TGTGCCAGTAGTACAAGGGGCCTCACAGATACGCAGTATTTT
TRBV5-6	TRBD1	once	TRBJ1-2	CASSPGGTAYGYTF	TGTGCCAGCAGCCCAGGAGGGACAGCCTATGGCTACACCTTC
TRBV4-3	-	few	TRBJ1-3	CASSQDRAGPGNTIYF	TGCGCCAGCAGCCAAGATCGGGCAGGGCCCGGAAACACCATATATTTT
TRBV9	TRBD1	-	TRBJ2-3	CASSPGDSRTDTQYF	TGTGCCAGCAGCCCTGGGGACAGCCGCACAGATACGCAGTATTTT
TRBV7-9	-	-	TRBJ2-3	CASSLRGQDTQYF	TGTGCCAGCAGCTTACGAGGGCAAGATACGCAGTATTTT
TRBV2	-	-	TRBJ1-2	CASSEQGSRQNSGYTF	TGTGCCAGCAGTGAACAGGGAAGTAGGCAGAACTCTGGCTACACCTTC
TRBV7-3	-	-	TRBJ1-1	CASSLTLGRGNTEAFF	TGTGCCAGCAGCTTAACGTTAGGGCGGGGGAACACTGAAGCTTTCTTT
TRBV5-1	TRBD1	-	TRBJ2-2	CASSLAGQGAPGELFF	TGCGCCAGCAGCTTGGCGGGCCAGGGGGCGCCCGGGGAGCTGTTTTTT
TRBV10-3	TRBD2	once	TRBJ2-7	CAISGSSGSSYEQYF	TGTGCCATCTCGGGCTCTAGCGGGAGCTCCTACGAGCAGTACTTC
TRBV28	-	once	TRBJ2-1	CASRVTGLSYNEQFF	TGTGCCAGCAGGGTAACAGGTCTTTCCTACAATGAGCAGTTCTTC
TRBV2	-	-	TRBJ2-3	CASSQDRYADTQYF	TGTGCCAGCAGCCAAGACAGGTACGCGGATACGCAGTATTTT
TRBV11-2	TRBD2	-	TRBJ2-5	CASSLGSSGGQETQYF	TGTGCCAGCAGCTTAGGAAGTAGCGGGGGTCAAGAGACCCAGTACTTC
TRBV5-1	-	-	TRBJ1-1	CASSLGARGTEAFF	TGCGCCAGCAGCTTGGGGGCGCGGGGCACTGAAGCTTTCTTT
TRBV5-8	-	-	TRBJ1-4	CASSLGWGDEKLFF	TGTGCCAGCAGCTTGGGTTGGGGAGATGAAAAACTGTTTTTT
TRBV12-2	-	-	TRBJ1-3	CASRLDLGQGRFGNTIYF	TGTGCAAGTCGCTTAGACTTGGGACAGGGGAGATTTGGAAACACCATATATTTT
TRBV13	TRBD1	-	TRBJ2-1	CASSPGTGLTYGEQFF	TGTGCCAGCAGCCCCGGGACAGGCCTAACTTACGGTGAGCAGTTCTTC